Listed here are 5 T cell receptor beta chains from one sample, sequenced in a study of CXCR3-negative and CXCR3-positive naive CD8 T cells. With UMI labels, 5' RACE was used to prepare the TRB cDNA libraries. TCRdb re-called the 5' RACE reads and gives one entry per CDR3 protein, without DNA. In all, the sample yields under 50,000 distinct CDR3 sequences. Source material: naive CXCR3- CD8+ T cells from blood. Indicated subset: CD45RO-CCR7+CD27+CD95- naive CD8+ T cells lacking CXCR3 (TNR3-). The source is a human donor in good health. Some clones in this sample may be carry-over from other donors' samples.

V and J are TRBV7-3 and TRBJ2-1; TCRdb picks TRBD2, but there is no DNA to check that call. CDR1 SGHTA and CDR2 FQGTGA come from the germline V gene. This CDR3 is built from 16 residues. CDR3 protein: CASSLESSGGYNEQFF.

The CDR3 sequence: CASSYRANYEQYF. This chain links TRBV5-1 with TRBJ2-7; the TRBD1 assignment by TCRdb is unverifiable without DNA. Germline V gene data show CDR1 as SGHRS and CDR2 as YFSETQ. The CDR3 extends over 13 amino acids.

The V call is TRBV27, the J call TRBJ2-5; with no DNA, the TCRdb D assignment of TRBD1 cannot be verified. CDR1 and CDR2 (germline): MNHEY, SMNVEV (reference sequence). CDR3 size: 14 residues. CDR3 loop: CASSYQGVGETQYF.

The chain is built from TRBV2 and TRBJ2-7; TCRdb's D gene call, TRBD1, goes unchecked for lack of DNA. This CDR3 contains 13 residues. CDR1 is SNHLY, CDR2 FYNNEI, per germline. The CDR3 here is CASRNLGASEQYF.

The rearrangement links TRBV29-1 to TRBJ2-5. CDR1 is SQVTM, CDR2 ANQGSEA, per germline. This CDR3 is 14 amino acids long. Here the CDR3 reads CSVEGQPEQETQYF.